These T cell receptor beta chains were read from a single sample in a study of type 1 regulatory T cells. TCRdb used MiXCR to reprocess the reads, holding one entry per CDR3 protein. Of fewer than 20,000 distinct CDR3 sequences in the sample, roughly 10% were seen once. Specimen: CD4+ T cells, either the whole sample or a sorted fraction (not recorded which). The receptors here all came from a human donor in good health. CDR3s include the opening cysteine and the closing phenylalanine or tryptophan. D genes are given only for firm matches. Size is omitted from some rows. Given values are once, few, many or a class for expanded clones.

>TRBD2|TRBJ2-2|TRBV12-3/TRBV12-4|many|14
TGTGCCAGCAAACTAGCGGAATACACCGGGGAGCTGTTTTTT
CASKLAEYTGELFF
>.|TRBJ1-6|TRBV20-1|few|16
TGCAGTGCTAGAGATTTGAGACCGGGAGGGAATTCACCCCTCCACTTT
CSARDLRPGGNSPLHF
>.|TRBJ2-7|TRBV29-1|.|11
TGCAGCGCCGACGTGTCCTACGAGCAGTACTTC
CSADVSYEQYF
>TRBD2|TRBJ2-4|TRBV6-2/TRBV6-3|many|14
TGTGCCAGCAGGACTAGCGGGAGTTCCCCCATTCAGTACTTC
CASRTSGSSPIQYF
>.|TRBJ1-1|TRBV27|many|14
TGTGCCAGCCACCCACCTCACATGAACACTGAAGCTTTCTTT
CASHPPHMNTEAFF
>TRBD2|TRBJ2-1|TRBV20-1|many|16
TGCAGTGCTAGAAGGAGGGCTAGCGGGTCCTACAATGAGCAGTTCTTC
CSARRRASGSYNEQFF
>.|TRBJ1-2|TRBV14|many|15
TGTGCCAGCAGCCAAGATCAGGGAACCCCGAGGGGCTACACCTTC
CASSQDQGTPRGYTF
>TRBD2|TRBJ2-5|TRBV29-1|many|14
TGCAGCGTTTCCAGCGGGAATACAAGAGGGACCCAGTACTTC
CSVSSGNTRGTQYF
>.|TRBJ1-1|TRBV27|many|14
TGTGCCAGCAGTTTCCGGGGGGCGAGTACTGAAGCTTTCTTT
CASSFRGASTEAFF
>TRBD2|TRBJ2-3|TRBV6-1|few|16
TGTGCCAGCAGTGAAGTCGGCGGGAGGGTAACAGATACGCAGTATTTT
CASSEVGGRVTDTQYF
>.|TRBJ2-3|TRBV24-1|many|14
TGTGCCACCAGTGATCCTTTAAGTTGGGATACGCAGTATTTT
CATSDPLSWDTQYF
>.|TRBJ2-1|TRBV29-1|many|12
TGCAGCGTTCGACAGTCCTTCAATGAGCAGTTCTTC
CSVRQSFNEQFF
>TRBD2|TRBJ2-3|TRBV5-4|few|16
TGTGCCAGCAGCGCCTCTTCTAGCGGGAGAGCAGATACGCAGTATTTT
CASSASSSGRADTQYF
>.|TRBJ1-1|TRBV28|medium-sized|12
TGTGCCAGCAGTTTGAATAACGCTGAAGCTTTCTTT
CASSLNNAEAFF
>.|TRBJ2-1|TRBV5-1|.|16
TGCGCCAGCAGCTTGGTAGGGTCAGGGCCTTACAATGAGCAGTTCTTC
CASSLVGSGPYNEQFF
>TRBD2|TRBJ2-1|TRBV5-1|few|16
TGCGCCAACAGCAAAATTCTGGCGGGAGACAACAATGAGCAGTTCTTC
CANSKILAGDNNEQFF
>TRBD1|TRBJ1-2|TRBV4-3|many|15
TGCGCCAGCAGCCAACAGGGGACAGGGGGCTCAGGCTACACCTTC
CASSQQGTGGSGYTF
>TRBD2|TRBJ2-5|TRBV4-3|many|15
TGCGCCAGCAGCCGAGGGAGGGAAGGTCAAGAGACCCAGTACTTC
CASSRGREGQETQYF
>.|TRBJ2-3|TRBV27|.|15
TGTGCCAGCAGAAACAGGGTGAAATCTTTGGATACGCAGTATTTT
CASRNRVKSLDTQYF
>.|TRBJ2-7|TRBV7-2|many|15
TGTGCCAGCAGCCAATCTAGCGCCAGCTCCTACGAGCAGTACTTC
CASSQSSASSYEQYF
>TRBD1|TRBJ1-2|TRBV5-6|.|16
TGTGCCAGCAGCACCGGGACAGGGGCGTTGGGCTATGGCTACACCTTC
CASSTGTGALGYGYTF
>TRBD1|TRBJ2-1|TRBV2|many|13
TGTGCCACGGGACAGGGGGGCCACAATGAGCAGTTCTTC
CATGQGGHNEQFF
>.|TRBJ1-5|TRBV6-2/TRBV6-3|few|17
TGTGCCAGCAGTTCCAGGGACTACCCATGGGGCAATCAGCCCCAGCATTTT
CASSSRDYPWGNQPQHF
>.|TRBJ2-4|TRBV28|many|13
TGTGCCAGCAGTGGGGGGGCCAAAAACATTCAGTACTTC
CASSGGAKNIQYF
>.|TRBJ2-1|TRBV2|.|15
TGTGCCAGCAGTGAAGAGGCTAGACACAACAATGAGCAGTTCTTC
CASSEEARHNNEQFF
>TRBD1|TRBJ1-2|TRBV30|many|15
TGTGCCTGGAGTGTACCCCACAGGGGCGAACATGGCTACACCTTC
CAWSVPHRGEHGYTF
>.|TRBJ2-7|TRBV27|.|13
TGTGCCAGCAGGGGACAAAACTCCTACGAGCAGTACTTC
CASRGQNSYEQYF
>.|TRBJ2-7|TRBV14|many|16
TGTGCCAGCAGCCAAGCGGGACTGGGGCCCTCCTACGAGCAGTACTTC
CASSQAGLGPSYEQYF
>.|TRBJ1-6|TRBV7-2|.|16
TGTGCCAGCAGCTTAGGGGGGGCTGGGCGCGGCTCACCCCTCCACTTT
CASSLGGAGRGSPLHF
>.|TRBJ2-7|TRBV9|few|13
TGTGCCAGCAGCGCTGTCGAGGGGGGGGAGCAGTACTTC
CASSAVEGGEQYF
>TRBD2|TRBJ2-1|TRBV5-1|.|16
TGCGCCAGCAGCTTGGGGTGGACTAGCGGGATCAATGAGCAGTTCTTC
CASSLGWTSGINEQFF
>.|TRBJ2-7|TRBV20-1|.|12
TGCAGTGCAAGAGGCGGGTCCTACGGGCAGTACTTC
CSARGGSYGQYF
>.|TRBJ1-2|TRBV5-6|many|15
TGTGCCAGCAGCTTGGAATTTTACAGGGACTATGGCTACACCTTC
CASSLEFYRDYGYTF
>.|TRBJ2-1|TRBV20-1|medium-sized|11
TGCAGTGCTGCGATACCCAATGAGCAGTTCTTC
CSAAIPNEQFF
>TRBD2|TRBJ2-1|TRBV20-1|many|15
TGCAGTGCTAGAGATCGGACTAGCGGTAAGAATGAGCAGTTCTTC
CSARDRTSGKNEQFF
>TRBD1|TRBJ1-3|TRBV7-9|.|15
TGTGCCAGCAGCTACCGTCAGGGGGGCGAAAACACCATATATTTT
CASSYRQGGENTIYF
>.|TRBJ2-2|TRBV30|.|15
TGTGCCTGGAGTTTTTGGGGAGCGAACACCGGGGAGCTGTTTTTT
CAWSFWGANTGELFF
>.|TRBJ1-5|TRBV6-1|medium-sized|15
TGTGCCAGCACTCAGGGGAGAAGTAGCAATCAGCCCCAGCATTTT
CASTQGRSSNQPQHF
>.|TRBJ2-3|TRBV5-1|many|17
TGCGCCAGCAGCTTGAGTGGTGGCGGGTCAAGCACAGATACGCAGTATTTT
CASSLSGGGSSTDTQYF
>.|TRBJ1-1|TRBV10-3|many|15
TGTGCCATCAGTGCGCAGGGAGGAATAGGCACTGAAGCTTTCTTT
CAISAQGGIGTEAFF
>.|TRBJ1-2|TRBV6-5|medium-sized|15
TGTGCCAGCAGTCTAACGGGAGCTTCTCGGAGTGGCTACACCTTC
CASSLTGASRSGYTF
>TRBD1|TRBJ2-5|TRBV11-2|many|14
TGTGCCAGCAGCCCAGGACAGGACCAAGAGACCCAGTACTTC
CASSPGQDQETQYF
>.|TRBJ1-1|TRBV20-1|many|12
TGCAGTGCTAGAGCGGGGGGCAATGAAGCTTTCTTT
CSARAGGNEAFF
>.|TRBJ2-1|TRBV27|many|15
TGTGCCAGCAGTTTTAAGGGGAACCCCTACAATGAGCAGTTCTTC
CASSFKGNPYNEQFF
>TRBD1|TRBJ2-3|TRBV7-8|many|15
TGTGCCAGCACCGCAGGGGGCGCTGGGGCAGATACGCAGTATTTT
CASTAGGAGADTQYF
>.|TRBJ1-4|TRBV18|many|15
TGTGCCAGCTCAGCAAGCAGGACAGCTAATGAAAAACTGTTTTTT
CASSASRTANEKLFF
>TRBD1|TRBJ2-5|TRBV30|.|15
TGTGCCTGGAGTCACGGGGGACAGGGGCGAGAGACCCAGTACTTC
CAWSHGGQGRETQYF
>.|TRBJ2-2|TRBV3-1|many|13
TGTGCCAGCAGCCTAGGGGCGACCGGGGAGCTGTTTTTT
CASSLGATGELFF
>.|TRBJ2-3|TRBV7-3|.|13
TGTGCCAGCAGCTTGTGGGCGGGAGATACGCAGTATTTT
CASSLWAGDTQYF
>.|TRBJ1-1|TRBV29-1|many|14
TGCAGCGTTGAAGACAGCCATGGGAACACTGAAGCTTTCTTT
CSVEDSHGNTEAFF